This TCR beta chain was sequenced in a study of T cell responses to AZD1222 COVID-19 vaccine. This clone was seen just once. Its antigen is unidentified. Notes on the study in general: Donors skewed white British and female; clonal diversity was possibly underestimated. At baseline, seropositivity was found in only 6 or 7 AZD1222 recipients. Nearly half of the spike-specific TCRs reportedly recognize variant regions that carry no mutations.

Generated by immunoSEQ multiplex PCR, the TCRdb table keeps only in-frame clones and is missing some. The sample lists 70,000 or so clones, roughly 80% occurring once. From germline, CDR1 is GTSNPN and CDR2 SVGIG (reference sequence). Trimming took off 1 base at V and 3 bases at J, with 7 bases between the two ends. This CDR3 has 13 residues. The J gene is TRBJ2-1, the V gene TRBV30; maybe TRBD1 (5 bases). Here the sequenced sample was peripheral blood, taken 28 days after the second AZD1222 dose. The receptor's source is an adult who received the AZD1222 COVID-19 vaccine. The CDR3 DNA sequence: TGTGCCTGGAGTGGGGGCCACTACAATGAGCAGTTCTTC. Its protein product is CAWSGGHYNEQFF. The variable domain in full, completed from reference TRBV30 and TRBJ2-1, reads SQTIHQWPATLVQPVGSPLSLECTVEGTSNPNLYWYRQAAGRGLQLLFYSVGIGQISSEVPQNLSASRPQDRQFILSSKKLLLSDSGFYLCAWSGGHYNEQFFGPGTRLTVL.